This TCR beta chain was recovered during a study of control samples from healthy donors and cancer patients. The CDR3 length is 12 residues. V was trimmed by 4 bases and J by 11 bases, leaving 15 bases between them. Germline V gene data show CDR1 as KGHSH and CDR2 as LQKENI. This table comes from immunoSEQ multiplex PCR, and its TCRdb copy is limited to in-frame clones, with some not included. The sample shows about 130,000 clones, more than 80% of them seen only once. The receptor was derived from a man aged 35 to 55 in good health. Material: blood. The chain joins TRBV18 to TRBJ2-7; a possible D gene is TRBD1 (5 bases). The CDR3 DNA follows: TGTGCCAGCTCACAACAGGAAGGGTTGGAGTACTTC. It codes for CASSQQEGLEYF.